What follows are 7 T cell receptor beta chains derived from one specimen sequenced in a study of regulatory T cells in long-lasting Graves disease. The time point denotes: newly diagnosed GD, antithyroid drugs for less than 3 months. PBMC-extracted RNA yielded the TCR library. Arm-PCR of CDR3 regions with iRepertoire HTBI primers generated TCR beta libraries. A single record per CDR3 protein comes from TCRdb applying MiXCR to the multiplex PCR reads. This sample has around 450,000 distinct CDR3 sequences, with about 15% found just once. The data also belong to a second study, concerning T cells in Graves' hyperthyroidism and ophthalmopathy.

The sample consisted of peripheral blood mononuclear cells (PBMCs), taken at new diagnosis, from a patient treated with antithyroid drugs. These TCRs come from a middle-aged woman with Graves disease.

The chain combines TRBV7-9 with TRBJ2-7; weak D call: TRBD1 (5 bases). Germline CDR1 reads SEHNR; CDR2 reads FQNEAQ (reference sequence). The V and J ends lost 5 bases and 4 bases respectively, with 15 bases between them. The CDR3 is made up of 14 amino acids. The CDR3 spells CASSQYDRGYEQYF. CDR3 nucleotide sequence: TGTGCCAGCAGCCAATATGATAGGGGTTACGAGCAGTACTTC.

Points on this clonotype: A read error may be the cause here, since a much bigger clone is one base away. This chain links TRBV28 with TRBJ2-5; D may be TRBD2 (5 bases). Germline loops: CDR1 MDHEN, CDR2 SYDVKM. The CDR3 covers 15 residues. CDR3 loop: CASSLYRAGQETHYF. In nucleotides, the CDR3 is TGTGCCAGCAGTTTATATCGTGCGGGCCAAGAGACCCATTACTTC. The full variable domain, rest sourced from reference TRBV28 and TRBJ2-5, is DVKVTQSSRYLVKRTGEKVFLECVQDMDHENMFWYRQDPGLGLRLIYFSYDVKMKEKGDIPEGYSVSREKKERFSLILESASTNQTSMYLCASSLYRAGQETHYFGPGTRLLVL.

The table lists this clonotype with a few counts. This rearrangement joins TRBV6-1 to TRBJ2-4; a weak D match, TRBD2 (6 bases). Germline V gene data show CDR1 as MNHNS and CDR2 as SASEGT. V lost 7 bases and J lost 3, with 16 bases in between. The CDR3 contains 15 residues. In DNA form, the CDR3 reads TGTGCCAGCACCGATCTGGCGGGACTCAAAAACATTCAGTACTTC. This sequence encodes CASTDLAGLKNIQYF.

The sample holds many counts of this clonotype. The CDR3 region is CSSRTTFGLAGGGTQYF. Here the CDR3 DNA reads TGCAGCTCGAGGACAACTTTTGGACTAGCGGGAGGAGGGACCCAGTACTTC. This sequence joins TRBV29-1 and TRBJ2-5; 14 nucleotides match TRBD2. The CDR3 runs 17 residues. The J segment lost 7 bases and the V segment lost 8 bases, leaving 18 bases of the junction unmatched. Germline assignment: CDR1 SQVTM and CDR2 ANQGSEA.

This clonotype was seen many times. As DNA, the CDR3 is TGTGCCTGGACCGAATTTACGAGGGATGAGCAGTTCTTC. Translation gives CAWTEFTRDEQFF. This chain uses TRBV30 with TRBJ2-1; a possible D gene is TRBD2 (5 bases). The CDR3 is made up of 13 amino acids. With 4 bases removed from V and 8 bases from J, the gap between germline ends came to 15 bases. The germline V gene encodes CDR1 GTSNPN and CDR2 SVGIG (reference sequence).

Notes on this clonotype: A read error may explain this, as a much larger clone is one base away. This chain connects TRBV6-2 or TRBV6-3 to TRBJ2-2; TRBD2 might be the D (7 bases). The CDR3 contains 13 residues. Germline CDR1 is MNHEY and CDR2 is SVGEGT. This CDR3 is CASSYGGAGGLFF. In DNA, the CDR3 is TGTGCCAGCAGTTACGGGGGGGCCGGGGGGCTGTTTTTT.

In its sample, this clonotype was seen many times. J is TRBJ2-3 and V is TRBV5-1, with 8 positions matching TRBD1. The CDR3 sequence is 15 residues long. Germline V gives CDR1 SGHRS, CDR2 YFSETQ. The V and J ends lost 7 bases and 7 bases, in that order; junction bases with no gene match: 14. The CDR3 bases are TGCGCCAGCGCCAACGGACAGGGAGCTCGGAATACGCAGTATTTT. Amino acids: CASANGQGARNTQYF.